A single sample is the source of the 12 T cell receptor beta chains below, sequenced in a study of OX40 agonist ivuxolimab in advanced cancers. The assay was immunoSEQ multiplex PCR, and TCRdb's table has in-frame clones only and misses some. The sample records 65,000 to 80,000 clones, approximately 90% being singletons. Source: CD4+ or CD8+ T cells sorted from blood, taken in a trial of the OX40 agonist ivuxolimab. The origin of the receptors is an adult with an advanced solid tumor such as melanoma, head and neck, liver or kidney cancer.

CDR3 region: CASSSGLAGFGDTQYF. The CDR3 region has the DNA TGTGCCAGCAGCTCGGGACTAGCGGGATTTGGAGATACGCAGTATTTT. The chain employs TRBV7-3 and TRBJ2-3; 13 bases map to TRBD2. V lost 4 bases and J lost 5; bases outside the gene matches: 6. This CDR3 has 16 residues. CDR1 is SGHTA, CDR2 FQGTGA, per germline.

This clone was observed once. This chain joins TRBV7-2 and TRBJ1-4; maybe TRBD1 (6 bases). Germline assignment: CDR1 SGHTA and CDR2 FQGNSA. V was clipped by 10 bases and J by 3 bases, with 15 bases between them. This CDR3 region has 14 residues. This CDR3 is CATQPGAANEKLFF. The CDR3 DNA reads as TGTGCCACACAGCCGGGGGCGGCTAATGAAAAACTGTTTTTT.

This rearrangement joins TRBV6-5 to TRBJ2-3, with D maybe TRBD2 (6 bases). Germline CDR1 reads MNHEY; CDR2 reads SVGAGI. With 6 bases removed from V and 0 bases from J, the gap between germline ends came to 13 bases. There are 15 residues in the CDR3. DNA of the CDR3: TGTGCCAGCAGCCACCCGGGACTCAGCACAGATACGCAGTATTTT. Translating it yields CASSHPGLSTDTQYF.

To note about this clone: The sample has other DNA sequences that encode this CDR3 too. CDR3 protein: CASKGPGLAYYNEQFF. In nucleotides, the CDR3 is TGTGCCAGCAAGGGTCCGGGACTGGCGTATTACAATGAGCAGTTCTTC. The rearrangement links TRBV27 to TRBJ2-1; possibly TRBD2 for D (6 bases). This CDR3 is built from 16 residues. Germline V lookup: CDR1 MNHEY, CDR2 SMNVEV (reference sequence). With 7 bases removed from V and 4 bases from J, the gap between germline ends came to 20 bases.

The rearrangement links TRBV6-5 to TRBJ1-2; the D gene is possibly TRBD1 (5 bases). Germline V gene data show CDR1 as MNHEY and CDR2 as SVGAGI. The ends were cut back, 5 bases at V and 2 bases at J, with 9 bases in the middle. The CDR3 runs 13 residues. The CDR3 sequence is CASSPGTNYGYTF. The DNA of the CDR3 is TGTGCCAGCAGTCCCGGGACGAACTATGGCTACACCTTC.

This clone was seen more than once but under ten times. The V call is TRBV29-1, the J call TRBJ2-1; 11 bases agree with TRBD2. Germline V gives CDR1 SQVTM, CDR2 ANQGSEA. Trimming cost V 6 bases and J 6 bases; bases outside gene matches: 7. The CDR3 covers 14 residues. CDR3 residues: CSVDTSGRRNEQFF. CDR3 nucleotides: TGCAGCGTCGACACTAGCGGGAGACGCAATGAGCAGTTCTTC.

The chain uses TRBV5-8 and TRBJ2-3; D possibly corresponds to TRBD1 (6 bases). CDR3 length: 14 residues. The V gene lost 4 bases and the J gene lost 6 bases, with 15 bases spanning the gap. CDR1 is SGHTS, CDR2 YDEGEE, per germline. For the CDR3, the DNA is TGTGCCAGCAGCGTCTACAGGGCCCGGGATACGCAGTATTTT. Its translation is CASSVYRARDTQYF.

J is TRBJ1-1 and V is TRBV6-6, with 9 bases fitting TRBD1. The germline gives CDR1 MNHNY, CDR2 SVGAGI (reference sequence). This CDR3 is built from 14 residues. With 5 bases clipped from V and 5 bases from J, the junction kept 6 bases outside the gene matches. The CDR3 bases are TGTGCCAGCAGTACGGGGACAGGGATTACTGAAGCTTTCTTT. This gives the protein CASSTGTGITEAFF.

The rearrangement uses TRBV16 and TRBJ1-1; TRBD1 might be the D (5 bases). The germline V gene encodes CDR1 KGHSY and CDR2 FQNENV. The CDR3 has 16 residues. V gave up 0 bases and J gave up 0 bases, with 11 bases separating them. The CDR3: CASSQSSAGLNTEAFF. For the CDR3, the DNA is TGTGCCAGCAGCCAATCGAGCGCAGGGTTGAACACTGAAGCTTTCTTT.

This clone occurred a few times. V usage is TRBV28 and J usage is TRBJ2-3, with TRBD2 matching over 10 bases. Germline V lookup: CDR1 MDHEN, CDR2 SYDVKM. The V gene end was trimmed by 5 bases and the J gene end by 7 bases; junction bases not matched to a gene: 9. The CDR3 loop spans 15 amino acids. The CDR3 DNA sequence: TGTGCCAGCAGTCCGTCTAGCGGGAGCCTTAATACGCAGTATTTT. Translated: CASSPSSGSLNTQYF.

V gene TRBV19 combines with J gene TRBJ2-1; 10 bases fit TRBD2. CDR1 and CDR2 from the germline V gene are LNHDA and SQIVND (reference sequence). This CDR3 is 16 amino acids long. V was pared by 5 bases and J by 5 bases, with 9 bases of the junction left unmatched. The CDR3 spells CASSALLAGVHNEQFF. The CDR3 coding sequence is TGTGCCAGTAGTGCTCTCCTAGCGGGAGTCCACAATGAGCAGTTCTTC.

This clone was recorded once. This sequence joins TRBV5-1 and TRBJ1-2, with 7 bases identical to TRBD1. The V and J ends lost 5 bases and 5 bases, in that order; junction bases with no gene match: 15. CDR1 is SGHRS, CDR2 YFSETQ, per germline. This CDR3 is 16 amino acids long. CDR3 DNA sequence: TGCGCCAGCAGTAGAGACAGGGATCCCACGAGTTATGGCTACACCTTC. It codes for CASSRDRDPTSYGYTF.